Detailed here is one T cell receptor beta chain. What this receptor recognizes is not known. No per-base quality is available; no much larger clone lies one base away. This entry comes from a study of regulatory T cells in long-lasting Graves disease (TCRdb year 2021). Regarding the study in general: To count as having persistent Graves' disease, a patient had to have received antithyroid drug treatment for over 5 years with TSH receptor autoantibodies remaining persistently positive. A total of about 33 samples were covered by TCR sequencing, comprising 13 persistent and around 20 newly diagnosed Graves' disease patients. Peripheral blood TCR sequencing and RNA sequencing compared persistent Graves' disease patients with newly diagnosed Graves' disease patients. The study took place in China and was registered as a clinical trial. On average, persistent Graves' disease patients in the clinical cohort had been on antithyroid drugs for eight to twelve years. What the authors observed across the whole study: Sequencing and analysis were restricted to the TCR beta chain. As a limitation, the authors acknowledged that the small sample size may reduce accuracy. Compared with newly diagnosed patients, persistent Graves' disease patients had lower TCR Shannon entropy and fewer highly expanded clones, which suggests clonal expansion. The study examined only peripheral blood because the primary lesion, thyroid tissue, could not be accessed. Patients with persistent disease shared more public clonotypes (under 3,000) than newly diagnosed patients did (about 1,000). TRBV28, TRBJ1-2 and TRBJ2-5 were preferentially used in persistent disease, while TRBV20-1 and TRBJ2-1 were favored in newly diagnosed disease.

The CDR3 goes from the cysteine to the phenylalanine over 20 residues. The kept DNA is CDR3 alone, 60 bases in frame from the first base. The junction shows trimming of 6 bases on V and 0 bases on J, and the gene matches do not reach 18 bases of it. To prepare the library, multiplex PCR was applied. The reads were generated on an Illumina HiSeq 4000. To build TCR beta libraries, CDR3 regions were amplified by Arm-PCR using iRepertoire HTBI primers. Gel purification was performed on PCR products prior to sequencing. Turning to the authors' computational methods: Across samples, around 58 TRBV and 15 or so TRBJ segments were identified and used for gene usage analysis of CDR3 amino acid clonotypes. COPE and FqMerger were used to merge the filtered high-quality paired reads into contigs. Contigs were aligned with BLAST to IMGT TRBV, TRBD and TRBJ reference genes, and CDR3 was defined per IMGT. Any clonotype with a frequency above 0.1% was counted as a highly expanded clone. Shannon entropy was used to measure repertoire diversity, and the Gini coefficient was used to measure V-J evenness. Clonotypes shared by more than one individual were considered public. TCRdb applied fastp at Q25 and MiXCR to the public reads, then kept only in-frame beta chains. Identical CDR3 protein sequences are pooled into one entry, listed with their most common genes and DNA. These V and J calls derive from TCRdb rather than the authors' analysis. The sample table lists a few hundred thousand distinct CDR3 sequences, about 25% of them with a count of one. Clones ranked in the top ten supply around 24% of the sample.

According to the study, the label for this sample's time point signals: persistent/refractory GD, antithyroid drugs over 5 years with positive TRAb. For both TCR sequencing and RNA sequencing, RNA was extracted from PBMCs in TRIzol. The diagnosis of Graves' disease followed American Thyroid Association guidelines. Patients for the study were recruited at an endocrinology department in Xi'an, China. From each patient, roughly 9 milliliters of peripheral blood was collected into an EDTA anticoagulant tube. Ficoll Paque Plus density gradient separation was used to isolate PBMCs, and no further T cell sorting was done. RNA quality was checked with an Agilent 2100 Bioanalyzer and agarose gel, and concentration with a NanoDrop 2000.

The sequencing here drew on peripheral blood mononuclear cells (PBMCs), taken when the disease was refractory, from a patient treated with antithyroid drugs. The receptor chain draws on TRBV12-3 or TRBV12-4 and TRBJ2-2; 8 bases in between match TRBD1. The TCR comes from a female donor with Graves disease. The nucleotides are TGTGCCAGCAGCCCCCCGGACAGGGAGAACCCAGCACCGAACACCGGGGAGCTGTTTTTT. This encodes CASSPPDRENPAPNTGELFF.